The present entry profiles one T cell receptor (beta chain) with its context. Its antigen remains unidentified. Nothing much larger sits one base from this clone, and base qualities are not available. Participants in the prospective study were enrolled through a virtual design, were aged 18 to 89 years, and lived in roughly 25 United States geographic areas. To assign participants to cohorts, the prospective study relied on clinical history that participants themselves reported in a screening survey and a study questionnaire. Exposed participants had been in contact, within 2 weeks of entering the study, with a person who had a PCR-confirmed or clinician-diagnosed case of COVID-19. In the prospective study, whole blood, serum and a nasopharyngeal or oropharyngeal swab were collected from each participant by mobile phlebotomists. Prospective study participants could optionally give additional blood draws and questionnaires over a roughly 2-month period. Blood samples from the prospective study were shipped frozen or at room temperature prior to DNA extraction.

The data belong to a study of blood T cell repertoires in COVID-19 (dated by TCRdb to the early 2020s). Broadly, across the study: The collaborator samples originated in the United States, Italy and Spain and spanned the acute and convalescent phases of COVID-19. The material from the prospective study consisted of cDNA or gDNA derived from T cells, B-cell-depleted T cells, or PBMCs. Subjects who had been exposed to COVID-19, were actively infected with it, or had recovered from it provided the deeply sampled blood TCRbeta repertoires that made up the dataset. A freely available public database, intended as a resource for researchers studying the immune response to SARS-CoV-2, is where the repertoires were released. Samples came from the ongoing ImmuneRACE study (first 160 participants) plus 1,254 subjects from 6 global collaborators. Nearly every sample came with metadata listing a de-identified subject ID, COVID-19 status, age in years and sex. Where available, HLA class I and class II types were obtained from metadata supplied by the sample provider rather than from assay-based typing. Beyond this particular receptor, the publication reports: How much clinical and demographic metadata was included differed by source and by participant, and the metadata was provided uncurated.

The immunoSEQ Assay, a bias-controlled multiplex PCR, was used to amplify TCRbeta CDR3 regions from genomic DNA. Under the source paper's analysis protocol: The number of nucleated cells in each sample was estimated from the amplification of reference gene primers within the assay. Sequence reads were collapsed and filtered to measure the absolute abundance of every unique TCRbeta CDR3 rearrangement. Productive Simpson clonality was computed per sample as the square root of Simpson's diversity index over productive rearrangements. Held by TCRdb, this immuneACCESS table contains in-frame sequences only and omits some clones. Under half of the omission traces to an unresolved V gene where checked; the cause of the rest is unknown. The DNA gave D and trimming, while V, J and clone size come from that table. Within this sample are about 310,000 clones, with 85% of them counted one time only. 1.9% of the sample lies in the top ten.

Reading the germline V gene gives CDR1 SGDLS and CDR2 YYNGEE. V gives up 0 bases and J gives up 0 bases, and the segment between their germline ends measures 11 bases. The cysteine opens and the phenylalanine closes a CDR3 of 16 amino acids. The sequence is cut down to CDR3 DNA, 48 bases in frame from base 1. Recombination joined TRBV9 with TRBJ2-3, with the D gene not clear enough to name. The TCR originated in a young woman who had been exposed to COVID-19. The sample comprised PBMCs or T cells enriched from blood (not recorded which). The nucleotide sequence is given as TGTGCCAGCAGCGTAGGTCCAGGCGTTAGCACAGATACGCAGTATTTT. It specifies CASSVGPGVSTDTQYF.